This TCR beta chain came from a study of blood T cell repertoires in COVID-19. Study-wide background: The samples span acute and convalescent COVID-19 from the United States, Italy and Spain. Sources were T cells, B-cell-depleted T cells, or PBMCs; the material itself was cDNA or gDNA.

Authors' data handling: Amplification of reference gene primers provided the estimated nucleated cell counts. Measured with immunoSEQ multiplex PCR; TCRdb has only the in-frame clones, and not every one. V and J calls and clone size are copied from that table; D and trimming were computed from the DNA. Of roughly 200,000 clones detected, over 75% appear once; the ten largest clones hold approximately 6.1%. Sequences were obtained from peripheral blood. This TCR derives from an elderly man with acute or convalescent COVID-19.

The CDR3 protein is CASSIERQGKYGYTF. Here the CDR3 DNA reads TGTGCCAGTAGTATTGAGAGACAGGGGAAGTATGGCTACACCTTC. The chain uses TRBV19 and TRBJ1-2; 8 bases align to TRBD1. With V trimmed by 3 bases and J by 5 bases, 8 bases remained unmatched. Per the germline V gene, CDR1 is LNHDA and CDR2 is SQIVND (reference sequence). This CDR3 has 15 amino acids.